This T cell receptor (beta chain) was documented in a study of blood T cell repertoires in COVID-19. Study at large: There were acute and convalescent COVID-19 samples, and they came from the United States, Italy and Spain. Sources were T cells, B-cell-depleted T cells, or PBMCs; the material itself was cDNA or gDNA.

Germline CDR1 SEHNR, CDR2 FQNEAQ (reference sequence). V was pared by 5 bases and J by 4 bases, with 14 bases between. This CDR3 has 14 residues. The authors' processing: Amplification of reference gene primers was used by the study to estimate nucleated cell counts. Using immunoSEQ multiplex PCR, the repertoire was profiled, and TCRdb retains in-frame clones only, with some absent. V and J calls and clone size are as listed in that table; D and trimming were resolved from the DNA. The repertoire holds 100,000 to 140,000 clones, with 60% to 85% as singletons. V is TRBV7-9 and J is TRBJ2-5, with D perhaps TRBD2 (7 bases). The TCR comes from a man in his 70s with acute or convalescent COVID-19. Specimen: peripheral blood. CDR3 sequence reads: CASSPGGLRETQYF. The CDR3 DNA sequence: TGTGCCAGCAGCCCGGGGGGCCTGAGAGAGACCCAGTACTTC.